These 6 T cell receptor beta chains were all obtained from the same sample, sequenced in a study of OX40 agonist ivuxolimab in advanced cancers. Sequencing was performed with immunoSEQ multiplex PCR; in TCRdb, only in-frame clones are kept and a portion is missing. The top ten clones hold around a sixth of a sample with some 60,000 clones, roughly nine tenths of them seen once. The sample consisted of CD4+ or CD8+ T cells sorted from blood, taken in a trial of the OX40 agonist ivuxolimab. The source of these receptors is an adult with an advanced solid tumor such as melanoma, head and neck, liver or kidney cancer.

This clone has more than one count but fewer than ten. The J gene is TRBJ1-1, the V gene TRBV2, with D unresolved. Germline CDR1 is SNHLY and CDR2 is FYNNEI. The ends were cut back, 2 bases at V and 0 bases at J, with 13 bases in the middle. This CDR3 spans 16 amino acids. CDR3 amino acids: CASSESVGYMNTEAFF. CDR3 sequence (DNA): TGTGCCAGCAGTGAATCGGTCGGATACATGAACACTGAAGCTTTCTTT.

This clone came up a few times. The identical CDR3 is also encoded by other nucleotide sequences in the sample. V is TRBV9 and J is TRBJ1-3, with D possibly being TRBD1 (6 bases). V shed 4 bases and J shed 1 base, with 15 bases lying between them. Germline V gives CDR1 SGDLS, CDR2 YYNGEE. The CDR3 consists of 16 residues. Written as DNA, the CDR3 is TGTGCCAGCAGCCCTTCGACAGGCTATTCTGGAAACACCATATATTTT. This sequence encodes CASSPSTGYSGNTIYF.

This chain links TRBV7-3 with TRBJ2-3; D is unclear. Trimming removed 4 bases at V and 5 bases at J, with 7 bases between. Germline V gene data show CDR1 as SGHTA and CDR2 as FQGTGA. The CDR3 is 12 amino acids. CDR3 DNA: TGTGCCAGCAGCTCCCCGGGAGATACGCAGTATTTT. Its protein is CASSSPGDTQYF.

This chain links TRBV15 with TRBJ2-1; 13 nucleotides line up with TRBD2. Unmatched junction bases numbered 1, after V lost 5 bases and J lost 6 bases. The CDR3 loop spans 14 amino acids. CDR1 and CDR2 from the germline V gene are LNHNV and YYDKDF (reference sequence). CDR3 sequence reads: CATSGTSGANEQFF. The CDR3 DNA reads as TGTGCCACCAGCGGGACTAGCGGGGCCAATGAGCAGTTCTTC.

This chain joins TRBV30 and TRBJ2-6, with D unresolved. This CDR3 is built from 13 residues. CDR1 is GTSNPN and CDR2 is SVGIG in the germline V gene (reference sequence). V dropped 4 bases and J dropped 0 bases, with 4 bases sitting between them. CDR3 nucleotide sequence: TGTGCCTGGACAGGCTCTGGGGCCAACGTCCTGACTTTC. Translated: CAWTGSGANVLTF.

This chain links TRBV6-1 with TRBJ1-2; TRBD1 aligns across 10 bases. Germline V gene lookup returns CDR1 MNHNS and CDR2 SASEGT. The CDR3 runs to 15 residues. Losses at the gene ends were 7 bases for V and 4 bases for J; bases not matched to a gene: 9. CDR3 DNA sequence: TGTGCCAGCAACCTTCCGGGACAGGGGTCCTATGGCTACACCTTC. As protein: CASNLPGQGSYGYTF.